This TCR beta chain was captured in a study of blood T cell repertoires in COVID-19 (dated by TCRdb to the early 2020s). Background on the whole study: Collaborator samples came from the United States, Italy and Spain and covered acute and convalescent phases of COVID-19. The prospective study material was composed of cDNA or gDNA derived from T cells, B-cell-depleted T cells, or PBMCs. Where available, HLA class I and class II types were taken from metadata supplied by the sample provider and were not determined by assay-based typing. The sample metadata nearly always contained a de-identified subject ID, COVID-19 status, age in years and sex. Subjects who had been exposed to COVID-19, were actively infected with it, or had recovered from it provided the deeply sampled blood TCRbeta repertoires that made up the dataset. A freely available public database, intended as a resource for researchers studying the immune response to SARS-CoV-2, is where the repertoires were released. Samples came from the ongoing ImmuneRACE study (first 160 participants) plus 1,254 subjects from 6 global collaborators. Study-wide conclusions, independent of this receptor: Clinical and demographic metadata were provided uncurated, with the amount varying by source and participant.

The germline V gene encodes CDR1 GTSNPN and CDR2 SVGIG (reference sequence). V ends up 0 bases short and J 7 bases short, with an unmatched junction base count of 3. The CDR3 runs 12 amino acids, cysteine and phenylalanine included. The entry retains the CDR3 DNA only, 36 bases that are in frame from base 1. TCRbeta CDR3 regions were amplified from genomic DNA by means of the immunoSEQ Assay, a bias-controlled multiplex PCR. In the original analysis: The number of nucleated cells in each sample was estimated from the amplification of reference gene primers within the assay. To quantify the absolute abundance of each unique TCRbeta CDR3 rearrangement, sequence reads were collapsed and filtered. For each sample, productive Simpson clonality was calculated as the square root of Simpson's diversity index across productive rearrangements. TCRdb's version of the immuneACCESS table is confined to in-frame rearrangements and falls short of the full clone set. An unresolved V gene accounts for under half of the shortfall where checked; the remainder is of unknown origin. The DNA gave D and trimming, while V, J and clone size come from that table. The sample table contains under 80,000 clones; only one count was recorded for around 80% of them. The ten largest clones represent more than 9.5% of the sample.

With regard to this clone: Its antigen is currently not known. Base quality data are lacking; no much larger clone is found one base away.

Each collaborating institution followed its own protocols to collect whole blood in K2EDTA tubes. For TCRbeta analysis, collaborators shipped samples as frozen whole blood, isolated PBMCs, or DNA extracted from either of those sample types. The V gene is TRBV30 and the J gene is TRBJ2-7, and 7 junctional nucleotides match TRBD2. The sequencing sample was made of peripheral blood. This clonotype was sampled from a human donor in a cohort sampled during active COVID-19. At the DNA level, the sequence is TGTGCCTGGAGTGTACACGGGAGGGAGCAGTACTTC. Translated, it reads CAWSVHGREQYF.